This T cell receptor beta chain stems from a study of T cell responses to AZD1222 COVID-19 vaccine. With V trimmed by 2 bases and J by 6 bases, 9 bases remained unmatched. There are 18 residues in the CDR3. The V gene's germline CDR1 is KGHSH and CDR2 LQKENI. About this clone: Its antigen remains unidentified.

Overall study findings and caveats: Two AZD1222 administrations were followed by greater Spike-specific TCR breadth and depth. Variant regions that are unmutated are reportedly the target of nearly half of spike-specific TCRs. Only a handful of people who got AZD1222 tested seropositive at baseline. White British ancestry dominated among donors, who included more females, and clonal diversity was possibly underestimated.

The repertoire was sequenced with immunoSEQ multiplex PCR; TCRdb's copy has only in-frame clones and lacks some. The sample yields approximately 80,000 clones, approximately 90% seen once. This material consisted of peripheral blood, taken 28 days after the second AZD1222 dose. V and J are TRBV18 and TRBJ2-2, with 13 bases fitting TRBD2. The sequence derives from an adult who received the AZD1222 COVID-19 vaccine. For the CDR3, the DNA is TGTGCCAGCTCACCATCGTTTGGACTAGCGGGAGTTTCCGGGGAGCTGTTTTTT. This translates into CASSPSFGLAGVSGELFF.